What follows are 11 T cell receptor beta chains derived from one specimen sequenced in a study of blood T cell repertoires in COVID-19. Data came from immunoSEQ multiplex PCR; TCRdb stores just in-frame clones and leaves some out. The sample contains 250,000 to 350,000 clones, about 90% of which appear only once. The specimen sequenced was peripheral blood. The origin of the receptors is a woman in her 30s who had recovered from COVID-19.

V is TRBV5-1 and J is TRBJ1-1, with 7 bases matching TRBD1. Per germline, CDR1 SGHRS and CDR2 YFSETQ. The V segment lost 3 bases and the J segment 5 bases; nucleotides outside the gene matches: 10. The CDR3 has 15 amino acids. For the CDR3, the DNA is TGCGCCAGCAGCTCCCCATTAGCAGGGGGAACTGAAGCTTTCTTT. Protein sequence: CASSSPLAGGTEAFF.

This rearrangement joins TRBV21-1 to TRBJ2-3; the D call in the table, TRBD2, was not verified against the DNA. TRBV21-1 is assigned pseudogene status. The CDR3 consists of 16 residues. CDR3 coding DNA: TGTGCCAGCAGCAAAGGACTAGCGGGAGAGTGGGATACGCAGTATTTT. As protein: CASSKGLAGEWDTQYF.

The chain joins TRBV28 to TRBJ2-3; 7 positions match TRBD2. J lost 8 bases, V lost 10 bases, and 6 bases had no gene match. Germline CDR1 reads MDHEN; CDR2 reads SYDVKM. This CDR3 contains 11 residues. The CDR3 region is CATRGLGTQYF. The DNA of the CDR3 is TGTGCCACCCGAGGACTAGGTACGCAGTATTTT. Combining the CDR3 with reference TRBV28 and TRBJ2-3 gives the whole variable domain DVKVTQSSRYLVKRTGEKVFLECVQDMDHENMFWYRQDPGLGLRLIYFSYDVKMKEKGDIPEGYSVSREKKERFSLILESASTNQTSMYLCATRGLGTQYFGPGTRLTVL.

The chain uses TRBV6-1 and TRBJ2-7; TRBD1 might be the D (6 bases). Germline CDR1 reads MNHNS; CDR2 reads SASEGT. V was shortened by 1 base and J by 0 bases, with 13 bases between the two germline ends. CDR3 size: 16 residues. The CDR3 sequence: CASSEGTALISYEQYF. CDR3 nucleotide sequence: TGTGCCAGCAGTGAAGGGACAGCACTCATCTCCTACGAGCAGTACTTC.

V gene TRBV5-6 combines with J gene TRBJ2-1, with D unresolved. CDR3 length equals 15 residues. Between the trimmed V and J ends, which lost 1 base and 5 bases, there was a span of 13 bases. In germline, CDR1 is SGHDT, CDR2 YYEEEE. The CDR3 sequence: CASSLSRVIDNEQFF. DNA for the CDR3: TGTGCCAGCAGCTTGTCCCGGGTGATTGACAATGAGCAGTTCTTC.

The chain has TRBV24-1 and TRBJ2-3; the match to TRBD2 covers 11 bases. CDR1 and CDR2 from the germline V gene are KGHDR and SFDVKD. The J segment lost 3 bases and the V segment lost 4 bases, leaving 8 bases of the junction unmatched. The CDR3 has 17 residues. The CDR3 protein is CATSEGRLAGRTDTQYF. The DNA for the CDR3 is TGTGCCACCAGTGAGGGACGACTAGCGGGACGGACAGATACGCAGTATTTT.

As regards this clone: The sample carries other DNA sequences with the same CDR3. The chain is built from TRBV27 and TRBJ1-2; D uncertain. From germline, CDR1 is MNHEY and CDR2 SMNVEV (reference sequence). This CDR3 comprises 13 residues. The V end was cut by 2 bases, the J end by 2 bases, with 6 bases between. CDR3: CASSLRGNYGYTF. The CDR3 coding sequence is TGTGCCAGCAGTTTACGCGGGAACTATGGCTACACCTTC.

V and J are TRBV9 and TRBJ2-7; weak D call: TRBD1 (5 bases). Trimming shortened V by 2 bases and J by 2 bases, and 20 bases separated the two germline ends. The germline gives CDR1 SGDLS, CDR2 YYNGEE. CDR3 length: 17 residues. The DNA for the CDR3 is TGTGCCAGCAGCGTCTCCCCTTTGGGCAGGGCACCCTACGAGCAGTACTTC. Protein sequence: CASSVSPLGRAPYEQYF.

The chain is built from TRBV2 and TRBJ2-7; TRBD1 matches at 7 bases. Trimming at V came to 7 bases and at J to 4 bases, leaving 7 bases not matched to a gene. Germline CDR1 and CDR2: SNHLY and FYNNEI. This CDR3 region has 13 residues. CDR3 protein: CASTGTAVYEQYF. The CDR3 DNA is TGTGCCAGCACTGGGACAGCTGTATACGAGCAGTACTTC.

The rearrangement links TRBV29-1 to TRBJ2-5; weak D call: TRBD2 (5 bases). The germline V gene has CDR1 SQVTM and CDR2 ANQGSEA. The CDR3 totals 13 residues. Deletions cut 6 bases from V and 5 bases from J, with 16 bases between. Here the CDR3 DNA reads TGCAGCGTAGGAGGTACTGGGGTCGAGACCCAGTACTTC. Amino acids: CSVGGTGVETQYF.

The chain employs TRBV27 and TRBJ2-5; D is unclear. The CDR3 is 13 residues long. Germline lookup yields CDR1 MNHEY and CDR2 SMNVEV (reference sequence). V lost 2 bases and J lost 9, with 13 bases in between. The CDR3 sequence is CASSLEERGAQYF. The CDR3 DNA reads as TGTGCCAGCAGTTTAGAGGAAAGAGGAGCCCAGTACTTC.